A single sample gave rise to the 2 T cell receptor beta chains below, sequenced in a study of shared clonotypes between healthy human individuals (TCRdb year 2020). Library method: the immunoSEQ multiplex PCR assay. TCRdb obtained this table from immuneACCESS and retained in-frame rearrangements with V and J assigned. These tables miss some clones; where compared with another copy, unresolved V genes account for less than half of the shortfall, and the remainder is unexplained. Across this sample there are 2.3 million or so clones, with more than 85% seen only once. The top ten constitute under 0.45% of the sample. Sequencing was done on a sample of naive CD4+ T cells from PBMCs. The cell subset or site label for this specimen denotes: CD45RA+ positively selected. The receptors here all came from a man between 18 and 35 years old in good health. Some clones in this sample may be carry-over from other donors' samples.

The chain recombines TRBV5-1 with TRBJ2-3, with D unresolved. The germline V gene has CDR1 SGHRS and CDR2 YFSETQ. The CDR3 covers 17 residues. Trimming removed 0 bases at V and 0 bases at J, with 14 bases between. For the CDR3, the DNA is TGCGCCAGCAGCTTGGAAGGAAGGCCGTCTAGCACAGATACGCAGTATTTT. Amino acids: CASSLEGRPSSTDTQYF.

V and J are TRBV10-3 and TRBJ2-5, with D possibly TRBD2 on 6 matching bases. Trimming cost V 2 bases and J 3 bases, with 7 bases left between them. CDR3 length: 13 residues. The V gene's germline CDR1 is ENHRY and CDR2 SYGVKD. The CDR3 coding sequence is TGTGCCATCAGTGAGGGCGGGAAAGAGACCCAGTACTTC. Protein: CAISEGGKETQYF.